A selection of T cell receptor beta chains follows, all from one sample in a study of T-cell memory formation after mild COVID-19. From the 5' RACE reads, TCRdb called clonotypes with MiXCR, one entry per CDR3 protein. The sample records 35,000 to 45,000 distinct CDR3 sequences, 7.3% being singletons. The specimen was PBMCs or a T cell subset sorted from them (not recorded which). All receptors come from a man between 18 and 29 years old who had mild COVID-19 (a few samples of this study predate the infection). Cell type and time point are not known. Each CDR3 is given with its conserved first and last residue. Each record gives: V gene, J gene, clone size, D gene, CDR3 protein, CDR3 DNA. D genes are given only for firm matches. The listing skips clone size in some rows; elsewhere it reads once, few, many or a size class.

>TRBV7-2|TRBJ2-5|few|NA
CASNKGGGRQETQYF
TGTGCCAGCAATAAAGGGGGGGGCCGACAAGAGACCCAGTACTTC
>TRBV3-1|TRBJ2-3|NA|NA
CASSRLGDTQYF
TGTGCCAGCAGCCGTCTCGGAGATACGCAGTATTTT
>TRBV5-1|TRBJ1-2|NA|NA
CASSLEGNYGYTF
TGCGCCAGCAGCTTGGAGGGGAACTATGGCTACACCTTC
>TRBV5-1|TRBJ1-4|NA|NA
CASSLGDYLNEKLFF
TGCGCCAGCAGCTTGGGCGATTACCTGAATGAAAAACTGTTTTTT
>TRBV9|TRBJ1-2|NA|TRBD1
CASSVSGGGVSYTF
TGTGCCAGCAGCGTATCAGGGGGGGGCGTCAGCTACACCTTC
>TRBV12-3/TRBV12-4|TRBJ2-5|few|NA
CASSFDGSQETQYF
TGTGCCAGCAGTTTCGATGGCAGCCAAGAGACCCAGTACTTC
>TRBV7-2|TRBJ2-1|NA|TRBD2
CASSPNPTGGDNEQFF
TGTGCCAGCAGCCCCAATCCGACGGGGGGGGACAATGAGCAGTTCTTC
>TRBV9|TRBJ2-1|few|TRBD1
CASSVRGQGANEQFF
TGTGCCAGCAGCGTCCGGGGACAGGGGGCGAATGAGCAGTTCTTC
>TRBV4-3|TRBJ1-1|NA|NA
CASSLQGRAFF
TGCGCCAGCAGCCTACAGGGCCGGGCTTTCTTT
>TRBV7-2|TRBJ2-6|NA|TRBD2
CASSLAGGARSGANVLTF
TGTGCCAGCAGCTTAGCCGGGGGGGCGCGCTCTGGGGCCAACGTCCTGACTTTC
>TRBV28|TRBJ1-2|NA|NA
CASSSYYGYTF
TGTGCCAGCAGTTCCTACTATGGCTACACCTTC
>TRBV28|TRBJ2-3|few|NA
CASSLTGGWNTQYF
TGTGCCAGCAGTTTAACCGGAGGGTGGAATACGCAGTATTTT
>TRBV24-1|TRBJ2-3|NA|TRBD2
CATSAPAGGGSTDTQYF
TGTGCCACCAGTGCTCCCGCGGGGGGGGGGTCCACAGATACGCAGTATTTT
>TRBV4-3|TRBJ2-3|few|TRBD1
CASSQNPGQGTDTQYF
TGCGCCAGCAGCCAGAACCCGGGACAGGGGACAGATACGCAGTATTTT
>TRBV7-6|TRBJ2-5|medium-sized|NA
CASSAVRGHQETQYF
TGTGCCAGCAGCGCCGTGAGGGGACACCAAGAGACCCAGTACTTC
>TRBV12-3/TRBV12-4|TRBJ2-2|NA|NA
CASSFSHSSGELFF
TGTGCCAGCAGTTTTTCCCACTCGTCCGGGGAGCTGTTTTTT
>TRBV6-2/TRBV6-3|TRBJ2-7|NA|NA
CASSLRSYEQYF
TGTGCCAGCAGTTTACGGTCCTACGAGCAGTACTTC
>TRBV6-2/TRBV6-3|TRBJ1-3|NA|NA
CASSYRTYGNTIYF
TGTGCCAGCAGTTATCGGACGTATGGAAACACCATATATTTT
>TRBV20-1|TRBJ2-7|many|NA
CSADTGDSYEQYF
TGCAGTGCTGACACCGGGGACTCCTACGAGCAGTACTTC
>TRBV28|TRBJ1-4|NA|NA
CASSLRGVREKLFF
TGTGCCAGCTCCCTTAGGGGGGTAAGAGAAAAACTGTTTTTT
>TRBV5-1|TRBJ1-1|NA|NA
CASSLATGKNTEAFF
TGCGCCAGCAGCTTGGCTACCGGGAAGAACACTGAAGCTTTCTTT
>TRBV7-2|TRBJ2-3|many|NA
CASSFSQGPTDTQYF
TGTGCCAGCAGCTTTAGTCAGGGGCCGACAGATACGCAGTATTTT
>TRBV7-3|TRBJ1-3|NA|NA
CASSLLTGNTIYF
TGTGCCAGCAGCCTCTTGACTGGAAACACCATATATTTT
>TRBV7-8|TRBJ1-2|few|TRBD1
CASSPGPRDRARVGYTF
TGTGCCAGCAGCCCAGGCCCCCGGGACAGGGCTCGAGTTGGCTACACCTTC
>TRBV5-1|TRBJ2-2|many|NA
CASSLFGVLSSGELFF
TGCGCCAGCAGCTTGTTCGGCGTGTTAAGTTCCGGGGAGCTGTTTTTT
>TRBV18|TRBJ2-3|many|NA
CASSPDRNTDTQYF
TGTGCCAGCTCACCCGACAGAAACACAGATACGCAGTATTTT
>TRBV6-5|TRBJ1-3|few|NA
CASTSAGNTIYF
TGTGCCAGCACCTCCGCTGGAAACACCATATATTTT
>TRBV7-2|TRBJ2-5|many|TRBD2
CASSPGLVPYQETQYF
TGTGCCAGCAGCCCCGGACTAGTACCGTACCAAGAGACCCAGTACTTC
>TRBV5-1|TRBJ2-3|many|TRBD2
CASSLVERGVTDTQYF
TGCGCCAGCAGCTTGGTGGAGCGGGGGGTCACAGATACGCAGTATTTT
>TRBV12-3/TRBV12-4|TRBJ2-1|many|NA
CASTRGTDEQFF
TGTGCCAGCACGCGAGGGACGGATGAGCAGTTCTTC
>TRBV4-2|TRBJ1-1|NA|NA
CASSQGQGRRDTEAFF
TGTGCCAGCAGCCAAGGGCAGGGAAGAAGGGACACTGAAGCTTTCTTT
>TRBV7-2|TRBJ2-1|many|NA
CASSDALGRRFF
TGTGCCAGCAGCGACGCACTAGGACGGCGGTTCTTC
>TRBV18|TRBJ1-1|NA|NA
CASSPSGDPNTEAFF
TGTGCCAGCTCACCATCCGGGGACCCAAACACTGAAGCTTTCTTT
>TRBV2|TRBJ1-5|few|TRBD1
CASRDDRANNQPQHF
TGTGCCAGCAGGGATGACAGGGCAAACAATCAGCCCCAGCATTTT
>TRBV20-1|TRBJ2-3|medium-sized|NA
CSARDYERDTQYF
TGCAGTGCTAGAGATTACGAACGAGATACGCAGTATTTT
>TRBV6-6|TRBJ1-5|few|NA
CASSYGSNQPQHF
TGTGCCAGCAGTTACGGTAGCAATCAGCCCCAGCATTTT
>TRBV5-1|TRBJ2-3|many|TRBD2
CASSRPGTSGTDTQYF
TGCGCCAGCAGCCGACCCGGGACTAGCGGCACAGATACGCAGTATTTT
>TRBV5-1|TRBJ1-1|NA|NA
CASSRTRTENTEAFF
TGCGCCAGCAGCCGCACTAGGACGGAGAACACTGAAGCTTTCTTT
>TRBV5-6|TRBJ2-7|NA|NA
CASSLAGYTYEQYF
TGTGCCAGCAGCTTGGCAGGATATACCTACGAGCAGTACTTC
>TRBV12-3/TRBV12-4|TRBJ1-5|many|TRBD1
CASSSRTGGNQPQHF
TGTGCCAGCAGTTCTAGGACAGGGGGCAATCAGCCCCAGCATTTT
>TRBV12-3/TRBV12-4|TRBJ1-6|NA|TRBD1
CASTLDGTGASPLHF
TGTGCCAGCACCTTAGACGGGACAGGGGCTTCACCCCTCCACTTT
>TRBV18|TRBJ1-4|few|NA
CASSQGHQNEKLFF
TGTGCCAGCTCACAAGGACACCAGAATGAAAAACTGTTTTTT